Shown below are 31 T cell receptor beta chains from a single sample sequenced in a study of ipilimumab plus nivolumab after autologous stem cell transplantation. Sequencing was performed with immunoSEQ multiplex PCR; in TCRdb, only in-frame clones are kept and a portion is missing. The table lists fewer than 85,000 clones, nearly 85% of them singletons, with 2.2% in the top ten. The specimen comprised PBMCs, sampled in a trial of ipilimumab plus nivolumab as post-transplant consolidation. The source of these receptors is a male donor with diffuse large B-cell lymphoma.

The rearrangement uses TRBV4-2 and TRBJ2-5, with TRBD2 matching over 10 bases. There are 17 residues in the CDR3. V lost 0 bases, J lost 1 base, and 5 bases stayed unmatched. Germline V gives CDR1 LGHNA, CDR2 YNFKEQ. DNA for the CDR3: TGTGCCAGCAGCCAAGATACGGCTAGCGGGGGCCAAGAGACCCAGTACTTC. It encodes CASSQDTASGGQETQYF.

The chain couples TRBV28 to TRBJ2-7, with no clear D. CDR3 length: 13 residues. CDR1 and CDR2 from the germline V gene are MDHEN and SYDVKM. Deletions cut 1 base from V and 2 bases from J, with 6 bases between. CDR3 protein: CASSLSIAYEQYF. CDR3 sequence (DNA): TGTGCCAGCAGTTTATCGATAGCCTACGAGCAGTACTTC.

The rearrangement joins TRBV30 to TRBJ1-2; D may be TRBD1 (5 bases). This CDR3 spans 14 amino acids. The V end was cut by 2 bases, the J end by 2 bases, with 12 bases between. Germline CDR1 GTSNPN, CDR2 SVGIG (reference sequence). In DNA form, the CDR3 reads TGTGCCTGGAGTCCCCAGGGACGGAACTATGGCTACACCTTC. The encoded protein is CAWSPQGRNYGYTF.

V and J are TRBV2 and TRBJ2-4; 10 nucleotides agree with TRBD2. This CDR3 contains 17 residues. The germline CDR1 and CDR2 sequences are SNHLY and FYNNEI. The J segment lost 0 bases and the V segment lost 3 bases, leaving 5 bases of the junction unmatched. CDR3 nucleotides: TGTGCCAGCAGTGAGAGGGTAGCGGGGGGAGCCAAAAACATTCAGTACTTC. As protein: CASSERVAGGAKNIQYF.

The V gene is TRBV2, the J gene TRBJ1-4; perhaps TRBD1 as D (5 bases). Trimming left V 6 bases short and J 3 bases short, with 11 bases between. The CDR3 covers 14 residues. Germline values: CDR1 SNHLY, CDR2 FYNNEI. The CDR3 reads CASSAGSANEKLFF. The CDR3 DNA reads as TGTGCCAGCAGCGCAGGGTCGGCTAATGAAAAACTGTTTTTT.

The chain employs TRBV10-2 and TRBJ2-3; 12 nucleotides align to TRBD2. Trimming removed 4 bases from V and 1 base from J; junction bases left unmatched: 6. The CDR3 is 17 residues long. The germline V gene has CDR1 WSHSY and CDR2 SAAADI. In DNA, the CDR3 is TGCGCCAGCAGTGTGCTAGCGGGGGGGCCAGGCACAGATACGCAGTATTTT. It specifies CASSVLAGGPGTDTQYF.

The CDR3 sequence is CASSFSGDGEKLFF. CDR3 sequence (DNA): TGTGCCAGCAGCTTTTCGGGGGATGGGGAAAAACTGTTTTTT. This sequence joins TRBV7-9 and TRBJ1-4, with D possibly being TRBD1 (5 bases). CDR3 length equals 14 residues. The germline V gene encodes CDR1 SEHNR and CDR2 FQNEAQ (reference sequence). Deletions cut 3 bases from V and 8 bases from J, with 13 bases between.

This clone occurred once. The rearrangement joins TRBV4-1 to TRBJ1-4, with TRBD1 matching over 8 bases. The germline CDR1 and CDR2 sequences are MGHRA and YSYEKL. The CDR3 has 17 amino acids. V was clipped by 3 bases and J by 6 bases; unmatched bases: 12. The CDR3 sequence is CASSQPLLDRVYEKLFF. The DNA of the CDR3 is TGCGCCAGCAGCCAGCCCCTATTGGACAGGGTTTATGAAAAACTGTTTTTT.

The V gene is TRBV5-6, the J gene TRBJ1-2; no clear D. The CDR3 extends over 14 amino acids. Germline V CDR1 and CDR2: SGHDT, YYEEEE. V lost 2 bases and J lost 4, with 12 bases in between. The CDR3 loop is CASSLAGLIYGYTF. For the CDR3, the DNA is TGTGCCAGCAGCTTAGCTGGACTGATCTATGGCTACACCTTC.

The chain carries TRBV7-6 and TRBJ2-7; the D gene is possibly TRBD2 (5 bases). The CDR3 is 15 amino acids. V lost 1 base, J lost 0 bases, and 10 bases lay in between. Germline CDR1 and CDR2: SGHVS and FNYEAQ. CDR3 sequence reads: CASSLGSGLSYEQYF. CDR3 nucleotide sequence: TGTGCCAGCAGCTTAGGGTCCGGACTCTCCTACGAGCAGTACTTC.

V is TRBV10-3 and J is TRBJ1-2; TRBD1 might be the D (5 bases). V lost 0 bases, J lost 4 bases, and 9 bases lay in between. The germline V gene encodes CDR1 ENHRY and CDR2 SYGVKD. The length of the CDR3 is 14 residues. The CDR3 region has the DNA TGTGCCATCAGTGAGTCTCCGGACATCTATGGCTACACCTTC. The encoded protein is CAISESPDIYGYTF.

CDR3 sequence (DNA): TGTGCCAGCAGTGAGGAAGTGCGTGGGACCCAGTACTTC. As protein: CASSEEVRGTQYF. The chain has TRBV6-4 and TRBJ2-5; D is ambiguous. The CDR3 runs to 13 residues. The germline V gene encodes CDR1 MRHNA and CDR2 SNTAGT. Trimming removed 3 bases from V and 7 bases from J, with 12 bases in between.

The CDR3 DNA is TGCGCCAGCAGCCTAGGACAGGGCGTGGGGCCCCAGCATTTT. This gives the protein CASSLGQGVGPQHF. V and J are TRBV5-1 and TRBJ1-5; 8 bases align to TRBD1. V shed 4 bases, J shed 9 bases, and the junction held 9 bases outside the gene matches. CDR1 and CDR2 (germline): SGHRS, YFSETQ. The length of the CDR3 is 14 residues.

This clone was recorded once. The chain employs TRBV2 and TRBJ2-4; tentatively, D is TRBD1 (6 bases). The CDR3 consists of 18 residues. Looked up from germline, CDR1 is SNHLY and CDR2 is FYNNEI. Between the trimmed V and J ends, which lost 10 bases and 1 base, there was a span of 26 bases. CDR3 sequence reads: CAIIWGKGGGWAKNIQYF. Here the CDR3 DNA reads TGTGCCATCATTTGGGGGAAAGGGGGTGGCTGGGCCAAAAACATTCAGTACTTC. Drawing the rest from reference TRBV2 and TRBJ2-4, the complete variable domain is EPEVTQTPSHQVTQMGQEVILRCVPISNHLYFYWYRQILGQKVEFLVSFYNNEISEKSEIFDDQFSVERPDGSNFTLKIRSTKLEDSAMYFCAIIWGKGGGWAKNIQYFGAGTRLSVL.

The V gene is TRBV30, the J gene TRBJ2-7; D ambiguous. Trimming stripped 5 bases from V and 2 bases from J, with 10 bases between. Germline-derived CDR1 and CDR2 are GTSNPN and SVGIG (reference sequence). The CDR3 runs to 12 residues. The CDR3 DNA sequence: TGTGCCTGGGGGCAGGCAGCCTACGAGCAGTACTTC. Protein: CAWGQAAYEQYF.

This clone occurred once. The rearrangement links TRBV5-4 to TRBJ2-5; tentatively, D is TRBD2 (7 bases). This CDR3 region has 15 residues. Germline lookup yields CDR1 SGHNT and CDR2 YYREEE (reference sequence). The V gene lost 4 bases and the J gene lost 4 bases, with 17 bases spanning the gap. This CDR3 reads CASSAGGASLETQYF. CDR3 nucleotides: TGTGCCAGCAGCGCTGGGGGGGCCTCATTAGAGACCCAGTACTTC.

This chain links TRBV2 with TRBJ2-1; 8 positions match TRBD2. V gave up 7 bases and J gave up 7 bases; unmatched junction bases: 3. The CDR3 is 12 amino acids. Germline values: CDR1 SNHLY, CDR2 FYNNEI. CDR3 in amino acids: CASKGLANEQFF. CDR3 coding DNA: TGTGCCAGCAAAGGACTAGCTAATGAGCAGTTCTTC.

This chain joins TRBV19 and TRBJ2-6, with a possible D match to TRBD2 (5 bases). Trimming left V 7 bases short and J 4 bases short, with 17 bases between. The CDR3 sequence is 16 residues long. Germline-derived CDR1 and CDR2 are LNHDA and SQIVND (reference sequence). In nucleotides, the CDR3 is TGTGCCAGTAATCTCCGGGGAGTGAAGGGGGCCAACGTCCTGACTTTC. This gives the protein CASNLRGVKGANVLTF. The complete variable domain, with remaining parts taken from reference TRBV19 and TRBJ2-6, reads DGGITQSPKYLFRKEGQNVTLSCEQNLNHDAMYWYRQDPGQGLRLIYYSQIVNDFQKGDIAEGYSVSREKKESFPLTVTSAQKNPTAFYLCASNLRGVKGANVLTFGAGSRLTVL.

Written as DNA, the CDR3 is TGTGCCAGTAGTATGGATAACTATGGCTACACCTTC. This sequence encodes CASSMDNYGYTF. The chain couples TRBV19 to TRBJ1-2, with D hard to call. The CDR3 spans 12 residues. The V gene lost 3 bases and the J gene lost 1 base, with 3 bases spanning the gap. Germline V lookup: CDR1 LNHDA, CDR2 SQIVND (reference sequence).

The DNA for the CDR3 is TGTGCCAGCAGCGGAAACCTGGGGACAGCGAATGAAAAACTGTTTTTT. Its translation is CASSGNLGTANEKLFF. The chain links TRBV9 to TRBJ1-4, with 7 bases identical to TRBD1. V was clipped by 3 bases and J by 5 bases; unmatched bases: 10. Germline lookup yields CDR1 SGDLS and CDR2 YYNGEE. This CDR3 is built from 16 residues.

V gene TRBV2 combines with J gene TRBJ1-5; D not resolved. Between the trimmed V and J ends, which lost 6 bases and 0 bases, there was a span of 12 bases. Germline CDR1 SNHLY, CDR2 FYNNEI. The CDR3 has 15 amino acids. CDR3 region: CASSAIGNSNQPQHF. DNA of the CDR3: TGTGCCAGCAGCGCTATCGGGAATAGCAATCAGCCCCAGCATTTT. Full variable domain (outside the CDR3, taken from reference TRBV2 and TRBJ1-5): EPEVTQTPSHQVTQMGQEVILRCVPISNHLYFYWYRQILGQKVEFLVSFYNNEISEKSEIFDDQFSVERPDGSNFTLKIRSTKLEDSAMYFCASSAIGNSNQPQHFGDGTRLSIL.

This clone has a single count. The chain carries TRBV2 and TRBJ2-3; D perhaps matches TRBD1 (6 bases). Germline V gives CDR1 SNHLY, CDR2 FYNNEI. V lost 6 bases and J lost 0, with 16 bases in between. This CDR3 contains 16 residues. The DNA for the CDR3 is TGTGCCAGCAGAGTTTCCGGGACACTCAGCACAGATACGCAGTATTTT. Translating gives CASRVSGTLSTDTQYF.

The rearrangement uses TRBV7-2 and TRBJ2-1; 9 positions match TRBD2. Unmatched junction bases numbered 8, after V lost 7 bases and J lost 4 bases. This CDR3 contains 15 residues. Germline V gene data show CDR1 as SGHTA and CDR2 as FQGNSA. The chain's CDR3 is CASTLQRGEYNEQFF. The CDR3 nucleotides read TGTGCCAGCACGTTACAGCGGGGGGAGTACAATGAGCAGTTCTTC.

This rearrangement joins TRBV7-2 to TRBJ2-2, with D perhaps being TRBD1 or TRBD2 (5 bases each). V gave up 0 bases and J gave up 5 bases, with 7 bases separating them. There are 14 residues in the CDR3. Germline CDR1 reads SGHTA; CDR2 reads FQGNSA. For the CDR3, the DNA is TGTGCCAGCAGCTTAGCGTGGGGGACCGGGGAGCTGTTTTTT. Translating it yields CASSLAWGTGELFF.

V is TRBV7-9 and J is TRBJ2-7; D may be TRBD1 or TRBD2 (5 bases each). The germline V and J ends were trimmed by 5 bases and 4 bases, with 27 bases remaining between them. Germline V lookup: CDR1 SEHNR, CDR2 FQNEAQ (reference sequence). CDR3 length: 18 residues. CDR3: CASSLGDDGPFANYEQYF. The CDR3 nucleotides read TGTGCCAGCAGCCTAGGGGACGACGGACCGTTCGCCAATTACGAGCAGTACTTC.

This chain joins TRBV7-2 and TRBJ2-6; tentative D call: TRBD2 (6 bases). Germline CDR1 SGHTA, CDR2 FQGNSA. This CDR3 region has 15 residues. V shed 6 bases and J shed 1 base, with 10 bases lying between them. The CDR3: CASRKSGSGANVLTF. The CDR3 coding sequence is TGTGCCAGCAGGAAGAGCGGGTCTGGGGCCAACGTCCTGACTTTC. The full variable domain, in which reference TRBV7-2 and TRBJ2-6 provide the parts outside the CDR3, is GAGVSQSPSNKVTEKGKDVELRCDPISGHTALYWYRQSLGQGLEFLIYFQGNSAPDKSGLPSDRFSAERTGGSVSTLTIQRTQQEDSAVYLCASRKSGSGANVLTFGAGSRLTVL.

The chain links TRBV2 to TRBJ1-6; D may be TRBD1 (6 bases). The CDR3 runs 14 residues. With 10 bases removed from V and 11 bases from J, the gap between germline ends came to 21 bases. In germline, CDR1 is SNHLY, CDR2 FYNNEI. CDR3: CATASFRAGAPLHF. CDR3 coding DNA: TGTGCCACGGCCTCTTTCCGGGCAGGGGCACCCCTCCACTTT. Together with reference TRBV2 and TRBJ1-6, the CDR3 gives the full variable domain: EPEVTQTPSHQVTQMGQEVILRCVPISNHLYFYWYRQILGQKVEFLVSFYNNEISEKSEIFDDQFSVERPDGSNFTLKIRSTKLEDSAMYFCATASFRAGAPLHFGNGTRLTVT.

The CDR3 region is CASSEQGATNEKLFF. The DNA of the CDR3 is TGTGCCAGCAGCGAGCAGGGTGCAACTAATGAAAAACTGTTTTTT. The V call is TRBV5-4, the J call TRBJ1-4; D is possibly TRBD1 (5 bases). Trimming stripped 4 bases from V and 0 bases from J, with 10 bases between. Germline CDR1 is SGHNT and CDR2 is YYREEE (reference sequence). The CDR3 extends over 15 amino acids.

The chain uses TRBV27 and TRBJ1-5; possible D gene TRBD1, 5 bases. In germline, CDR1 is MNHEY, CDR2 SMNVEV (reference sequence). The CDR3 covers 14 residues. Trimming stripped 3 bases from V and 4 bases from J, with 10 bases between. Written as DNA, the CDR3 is TGTGCCAGCAGTTTGGGGGGTTGGAATCAGCCCCAGCATTTT. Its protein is CASSLGGWNQPQHF.

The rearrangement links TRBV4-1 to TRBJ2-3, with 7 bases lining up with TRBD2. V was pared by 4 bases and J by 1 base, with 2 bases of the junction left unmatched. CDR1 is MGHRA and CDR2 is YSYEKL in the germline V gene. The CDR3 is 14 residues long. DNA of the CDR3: TGCGCCAGCAGCCCCGGACTAGGCACAGATACGCAGTATTTT. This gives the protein CASSPGLGTDTQYF.

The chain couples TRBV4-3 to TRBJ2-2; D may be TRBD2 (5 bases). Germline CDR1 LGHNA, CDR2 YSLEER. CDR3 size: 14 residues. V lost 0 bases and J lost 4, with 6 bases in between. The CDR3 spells CASSQDEGTGELFF. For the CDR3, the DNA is TGCGCCAGCAGCCAAGATGAGGGCACCGGGGAGCTGTTTTTT.